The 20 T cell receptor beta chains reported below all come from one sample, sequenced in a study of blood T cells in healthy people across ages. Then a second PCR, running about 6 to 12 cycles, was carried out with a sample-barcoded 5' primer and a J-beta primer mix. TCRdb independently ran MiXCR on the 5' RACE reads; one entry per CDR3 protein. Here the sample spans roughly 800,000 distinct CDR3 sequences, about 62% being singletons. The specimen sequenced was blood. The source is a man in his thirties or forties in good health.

For the CDR3, the DNA is TGTGCCAGCAGTTTTTGGCAGGACCAGTATTTT. Translated, it gives CASSFWQDQYF. The chain combines TRBV28 with TRBJ2-3; D ambiguous. Germline V gives CDR1 MDHEN, CDR2 SYDVKM. Trimming pared 3 bases from V and 12 bases from J, leaving 10 bases between. The CDR3 is 11 amino acids.

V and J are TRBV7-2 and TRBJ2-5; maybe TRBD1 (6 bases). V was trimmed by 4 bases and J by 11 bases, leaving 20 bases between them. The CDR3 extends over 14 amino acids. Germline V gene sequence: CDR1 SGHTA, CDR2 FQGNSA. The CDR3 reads CASSSHSLQQGQYF. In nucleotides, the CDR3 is TGTGCCAGCAGCTCGCACTCTCTTCAGCAGGGGCAGTACTTC.

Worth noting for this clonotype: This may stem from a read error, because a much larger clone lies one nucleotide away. The CDR3 reads CASSQDLRRGTRELFF. The CDR3 region has the DNA TGTGCCAGCAGCCAAGATCTCCGGCGGGGCACCAGGGAGCTGTTTTTT. The chain employs TRBV3-1 and TRBJ2-2; a weak D match, TRBD2 (6 bases). The germline CDR1 and CDR2 sequences are LGHDT and YNNKEL (reference sequence). The CDR3 runs 16 residues.

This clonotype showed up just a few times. The CDR3 loop reads CSVEPTPSGEETQYF. CDR3 in DNA: TGCAGCGTTGAACCGACGCCTAGCGGAGAAGAGACCCAGTACTTC. This chain uses TRBV29-1 with TRBJ2-5; 7 bases are shared with TRBD2. CDR1 SQVTM and CDR2 ANQGSEA come from the germline V gene. The CDR3 extends over 15 amino acids. Germline trimming cut 2 bases from V and 3 bases from J; bases unmatched to any gene: 9.

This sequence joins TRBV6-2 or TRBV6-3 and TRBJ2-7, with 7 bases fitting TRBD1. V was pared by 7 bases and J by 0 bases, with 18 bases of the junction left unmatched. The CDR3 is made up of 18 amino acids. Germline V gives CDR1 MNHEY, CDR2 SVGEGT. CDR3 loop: CASNWDSAFGESSYEQYF. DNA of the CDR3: TGTGCCAGCAATTGGGACAGTGCCTTCGGGGAAAGCTCCTACGAGCAGTACTTC.

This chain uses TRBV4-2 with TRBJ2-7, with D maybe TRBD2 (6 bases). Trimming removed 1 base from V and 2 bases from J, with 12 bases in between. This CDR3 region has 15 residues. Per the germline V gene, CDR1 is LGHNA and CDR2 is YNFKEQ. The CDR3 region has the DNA TGTGCCAGCAGCCAAGGGGAGGACGGAGCCTACGAGCAGTACTTC. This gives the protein CASSQGEDGAYEQYF.

CDR3 DNA: TGTGCCAGCAGTTCCGGACTAGCGGGAGTCGCAGATACGCAGTATTTT. It codes for CASSSGLAGVADTQYF. V is TRBV6-6 and J is TRBJ2-3; 13 bases match TRBD2. This CDR3 is built from 16 residues. Germline assignment: CDR1 MNHNY and CDR2 SVGAGI (reference sequence). V lost 4 bases, J lost 4 bases, and 5 bases stayed unmatched.

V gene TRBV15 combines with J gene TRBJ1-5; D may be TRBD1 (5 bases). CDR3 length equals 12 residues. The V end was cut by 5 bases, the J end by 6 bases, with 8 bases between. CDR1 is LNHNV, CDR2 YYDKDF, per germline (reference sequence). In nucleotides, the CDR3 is TGTGCCACCAGCGTCGGGGGTCAGCCCCAGCATTTT. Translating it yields CATSVGGQPQHF.

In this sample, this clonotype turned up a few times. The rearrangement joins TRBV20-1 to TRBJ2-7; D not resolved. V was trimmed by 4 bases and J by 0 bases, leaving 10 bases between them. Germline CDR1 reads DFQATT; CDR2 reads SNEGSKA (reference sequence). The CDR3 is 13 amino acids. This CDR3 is CSATPVSSYEQYF. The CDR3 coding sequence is TGCAGTGCTACTCCCGTCAGCTCCTACGAGCAGTACTTC.

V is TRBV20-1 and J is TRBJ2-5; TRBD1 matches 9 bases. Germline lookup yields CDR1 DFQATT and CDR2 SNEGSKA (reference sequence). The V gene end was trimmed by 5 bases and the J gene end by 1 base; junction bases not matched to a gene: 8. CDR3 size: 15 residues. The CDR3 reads CSASTPGQGQETQYF. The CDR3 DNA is TGCAGTGCTTCCACTCCGGGACAGGGCCAAGAGACCCAGTACTTC.

The CDR3 sequence is CASTVPGFRSYNEQFF. The CDR3 DNA is TGTGCCAGCACCGTCCCAGGGTTTCGAAGCTACAATGAGCAGTTCTTC. The V and J genes are TRBV5-5 and TRBJ2-1; D perhaps matches TRBD1 (5 bases). Germline V CDR1 and CDR2: SGHKS, YYEKEE (reference sequence). This CDR3 is 16 amino acids long. V lost 6 bases and J lost 3, with 19 bases in between.

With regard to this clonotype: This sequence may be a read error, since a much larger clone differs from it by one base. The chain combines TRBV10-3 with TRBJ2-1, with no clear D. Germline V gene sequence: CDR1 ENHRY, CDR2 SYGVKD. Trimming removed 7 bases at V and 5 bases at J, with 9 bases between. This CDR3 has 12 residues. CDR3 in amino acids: CAINDPDNEQFF. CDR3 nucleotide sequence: TGTGCCATCAATGATCCGGACAATGAGCAGTTCTTC.

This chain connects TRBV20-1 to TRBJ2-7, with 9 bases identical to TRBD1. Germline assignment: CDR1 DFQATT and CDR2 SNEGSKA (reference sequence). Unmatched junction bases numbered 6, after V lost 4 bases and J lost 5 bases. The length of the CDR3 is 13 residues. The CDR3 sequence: CSATRDRADEQYF. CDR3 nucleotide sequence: TGCAGTGCTACCCGGGACAGGGCCGACGAGCAGTACTTC.

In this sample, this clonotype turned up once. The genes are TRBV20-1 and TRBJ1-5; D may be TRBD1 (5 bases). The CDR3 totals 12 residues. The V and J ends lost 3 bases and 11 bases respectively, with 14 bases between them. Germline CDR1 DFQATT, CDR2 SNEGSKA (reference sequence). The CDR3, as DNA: TGCAGTGCTAGTTCGGGACTCAGGGCCCAGCATTTT. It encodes CSASSGLRAQHF.

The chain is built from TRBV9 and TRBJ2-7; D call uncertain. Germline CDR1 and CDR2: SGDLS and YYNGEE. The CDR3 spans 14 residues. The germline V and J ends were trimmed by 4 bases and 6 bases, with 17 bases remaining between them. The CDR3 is CASSPTSHEREQYF. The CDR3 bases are TGTGCCAGCAGCCCCACGTCTCACGAGCGCGAGCAGTACTTC.

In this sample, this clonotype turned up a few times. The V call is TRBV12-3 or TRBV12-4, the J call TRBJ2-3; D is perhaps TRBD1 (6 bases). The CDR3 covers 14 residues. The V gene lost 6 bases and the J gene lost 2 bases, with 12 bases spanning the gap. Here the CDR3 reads CASRLNRVTDTQYF. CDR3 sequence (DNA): TGTGCCAGCAGATTAAACAGGGTCACAGATACGCAGTATTTT.

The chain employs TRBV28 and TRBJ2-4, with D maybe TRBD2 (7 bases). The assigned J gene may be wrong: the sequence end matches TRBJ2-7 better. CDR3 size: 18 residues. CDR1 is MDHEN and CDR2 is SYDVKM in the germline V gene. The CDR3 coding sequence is TGTGCCAGCAGTTTATTAAGGGGGGGGGGGACACCTCCCTACGAGCAGTACTTC. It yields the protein CASSLLRGGGTPPYEQYF.

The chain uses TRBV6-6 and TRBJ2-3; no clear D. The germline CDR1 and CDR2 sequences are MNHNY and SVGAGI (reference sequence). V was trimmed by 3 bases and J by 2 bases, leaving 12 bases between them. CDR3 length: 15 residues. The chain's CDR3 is CASSYATANTDTQYF. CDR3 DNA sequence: TGTGCCAGCAGTTATGCTACCGCTAACACAGATACGCAGTATTTT.

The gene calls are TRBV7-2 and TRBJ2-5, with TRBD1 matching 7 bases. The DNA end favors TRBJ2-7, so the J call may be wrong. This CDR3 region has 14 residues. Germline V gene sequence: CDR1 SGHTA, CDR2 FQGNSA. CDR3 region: CASSPSDRAYEQYF. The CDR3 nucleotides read TGTGCCAGCAGCCCGTCCGACAGGGCCTACGAGCAGTACTTC.

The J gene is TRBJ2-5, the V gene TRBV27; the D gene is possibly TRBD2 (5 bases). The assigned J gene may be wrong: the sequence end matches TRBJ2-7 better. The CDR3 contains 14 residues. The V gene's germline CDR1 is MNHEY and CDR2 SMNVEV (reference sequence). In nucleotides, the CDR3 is TGTGCCAGCAGTACCCATTTCGGGAACTACGAGCAGTACTTC. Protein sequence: CASSTHFGNYEQYF.